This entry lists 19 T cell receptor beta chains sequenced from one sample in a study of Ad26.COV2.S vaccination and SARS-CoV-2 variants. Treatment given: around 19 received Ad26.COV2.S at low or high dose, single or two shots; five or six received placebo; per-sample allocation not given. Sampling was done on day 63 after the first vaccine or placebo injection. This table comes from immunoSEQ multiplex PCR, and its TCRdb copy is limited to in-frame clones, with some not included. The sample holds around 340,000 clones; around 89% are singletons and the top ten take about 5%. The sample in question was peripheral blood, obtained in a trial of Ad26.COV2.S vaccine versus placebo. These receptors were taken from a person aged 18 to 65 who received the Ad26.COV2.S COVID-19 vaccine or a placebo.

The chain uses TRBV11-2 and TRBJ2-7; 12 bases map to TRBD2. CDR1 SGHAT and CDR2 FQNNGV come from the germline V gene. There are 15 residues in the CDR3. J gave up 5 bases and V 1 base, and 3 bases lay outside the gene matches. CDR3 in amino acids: CASSLGLAGAHEQYF. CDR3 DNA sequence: TGTGCCAGCAGCTTAGGACTAGCGGGAGCCCACGAGCAGTACTTC.

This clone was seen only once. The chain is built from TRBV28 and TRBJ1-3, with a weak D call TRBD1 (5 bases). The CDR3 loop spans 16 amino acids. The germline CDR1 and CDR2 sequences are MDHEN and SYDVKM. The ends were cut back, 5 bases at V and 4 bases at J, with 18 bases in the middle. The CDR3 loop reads CASSLGGTAIGNTIYF. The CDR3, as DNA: TGTGCCAGCAGTCTGGGCGGGACCGCGATAGGAAACACCATATATTTT.

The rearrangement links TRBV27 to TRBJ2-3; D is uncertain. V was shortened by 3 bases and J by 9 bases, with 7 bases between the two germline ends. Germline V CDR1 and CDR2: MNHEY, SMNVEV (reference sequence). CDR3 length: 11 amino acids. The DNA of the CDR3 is TGTGCCAGCAGTTTTGGTAAGACGCAGTATTTT. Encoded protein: CASSFGKTQYF.

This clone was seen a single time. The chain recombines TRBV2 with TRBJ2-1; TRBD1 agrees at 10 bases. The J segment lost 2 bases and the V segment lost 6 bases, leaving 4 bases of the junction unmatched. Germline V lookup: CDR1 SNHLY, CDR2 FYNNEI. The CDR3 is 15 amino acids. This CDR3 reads CASRGQGGPYNEQFF. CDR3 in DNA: TGTGCCAGCAGAGGACAGGGGGGACCCTACAATGAGCAGTTCTTC.

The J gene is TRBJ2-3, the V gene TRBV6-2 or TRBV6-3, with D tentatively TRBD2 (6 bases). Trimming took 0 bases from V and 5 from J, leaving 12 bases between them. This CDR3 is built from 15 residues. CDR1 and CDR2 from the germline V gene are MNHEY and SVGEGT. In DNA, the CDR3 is TGTGCCAGCAGTTACTCGATCTCTAGCGAAGATACGCAGTATTTT. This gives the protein CASSYSISSEDTQYF.

CDR3: CASSYVWGKTENTEAFF. The CDR3, as DNA: TGTGCCAGCAGTTACGTCTGGGGGAAGACGGAGAACACTGAAGCTTTCTTT. The rearrangement joins TRBV6-2 or TRBV6-3 to TRBJ1-1; the D gene is possibly TRBD1 (5 bases). V lost 2 bases and J 1 base, leaving 17 bases between the germline ends. Looked up from germline, CDR1 is MNHEY and CDR2 is SVGEGT. The CDR3 is 17 residues long.

CDR3 nucleotide sequence: TGTGCCAGCAGTTTATTGGCCGGGGCCTACGAGCAGTACTTC. This encodes CASSLLAGAYEQYF. The chain is built from TRBV27 and TRBJ2-7, with D possibly matching TRBD2 (5 bases). The CDR3 consists of 14 residues. CDR1 is MNHEY, CDR2 SMNVEV, per germline (reference sequence). Between the trimmed V and J ends, which lost 1 base and 2 bases, there was a span of 9 bases.

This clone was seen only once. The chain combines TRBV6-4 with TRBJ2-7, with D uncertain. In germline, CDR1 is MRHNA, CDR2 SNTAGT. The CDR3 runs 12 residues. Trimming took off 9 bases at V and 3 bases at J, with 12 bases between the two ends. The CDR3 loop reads CASKIELYEQYF. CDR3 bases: TGTGCCAGTAAAATCGAGCTCTACGAGCAGTACTTC.

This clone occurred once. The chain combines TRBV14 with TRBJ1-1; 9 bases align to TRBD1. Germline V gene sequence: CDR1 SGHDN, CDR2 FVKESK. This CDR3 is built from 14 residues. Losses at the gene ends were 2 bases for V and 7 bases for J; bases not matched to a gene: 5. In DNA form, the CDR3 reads TGTGCCAGCAGCCAACGACAGGGGGTGGGTGAAGCTTTCTTT. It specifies CASSQRQGVGEAFF.

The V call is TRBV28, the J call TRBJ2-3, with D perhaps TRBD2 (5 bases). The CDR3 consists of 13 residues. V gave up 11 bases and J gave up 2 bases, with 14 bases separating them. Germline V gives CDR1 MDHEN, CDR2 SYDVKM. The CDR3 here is CAQPASTTDTQYF. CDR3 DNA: TGTGCCCAGCCGGCTAGCACCACAGATACGCAGTATTTT.

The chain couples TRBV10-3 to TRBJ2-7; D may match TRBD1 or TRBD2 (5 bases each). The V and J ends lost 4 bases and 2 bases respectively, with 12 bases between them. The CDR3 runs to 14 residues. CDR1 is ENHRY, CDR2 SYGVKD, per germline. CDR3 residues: CAISGSGTPYEQYF. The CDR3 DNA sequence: TGTGCCATCAGTGGATCCGGGACCCCCTACGAGCAGTACTTC.

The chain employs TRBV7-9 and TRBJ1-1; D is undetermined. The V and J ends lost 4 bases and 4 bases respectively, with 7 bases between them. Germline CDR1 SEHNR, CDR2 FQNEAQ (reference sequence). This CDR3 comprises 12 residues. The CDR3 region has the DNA TGTGCCAGCAGCTCGCTGCTCACTGAAGCTTTCTTT. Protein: CASSSLLTEAFF. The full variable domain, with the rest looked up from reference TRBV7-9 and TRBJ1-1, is DTGVSQNPRHKITKRGQNVTFRCDPISEHNRLYWYRQTLGQGPEFLTYFQNEAQLEKSRLLSDRFSAERPKGSFSTLEIQRTEQGDSAMYLCASSSLLTEAFFGQGTRLTVV.

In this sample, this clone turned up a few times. As DNA, the CDR3 is TGCGCCAGCAGTGAGTCGGGGACAGGCAACAGGGGACTGTTTTTT. Translated, it gives CASSESGTGNRGLFF. This sequence joins TRBV10-2 and TRBJ1-4; 8 nucleotides match TRBD1. CDR3 size: 15 residues. V was pared by 0 bases and J by 13 bases, with 10 bases of the junction left unmatched. Germline loops: CDR1 WSHSY, CDR2 SAAADI.

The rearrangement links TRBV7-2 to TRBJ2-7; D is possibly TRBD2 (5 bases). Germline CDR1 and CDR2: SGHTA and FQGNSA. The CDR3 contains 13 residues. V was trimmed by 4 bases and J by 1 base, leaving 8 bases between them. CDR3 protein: CASSYGISYEQYF. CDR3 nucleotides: TGTGCCAGCAGCTACGGGATTTCCTACGAGCAGTACTTC.

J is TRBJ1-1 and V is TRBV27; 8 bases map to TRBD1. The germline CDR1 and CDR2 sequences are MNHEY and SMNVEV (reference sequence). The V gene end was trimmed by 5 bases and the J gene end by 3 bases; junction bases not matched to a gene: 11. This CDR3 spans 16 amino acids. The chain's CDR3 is CASSTLRGLVDTEAFF. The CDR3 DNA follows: TGTGCCAGCAGTACCCTCAGGGGGCTGGTGGACACTGAAGCTTTCTTT.

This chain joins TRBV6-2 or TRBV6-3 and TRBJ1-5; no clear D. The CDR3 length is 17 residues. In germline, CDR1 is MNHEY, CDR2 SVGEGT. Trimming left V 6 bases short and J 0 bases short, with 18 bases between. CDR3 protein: CASSHPTGPYSNQPQHF. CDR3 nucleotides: TGTGCCAGCAGCCACCCAACCGGGCCATATAGCAATCAGCCCCAGCATTTT.

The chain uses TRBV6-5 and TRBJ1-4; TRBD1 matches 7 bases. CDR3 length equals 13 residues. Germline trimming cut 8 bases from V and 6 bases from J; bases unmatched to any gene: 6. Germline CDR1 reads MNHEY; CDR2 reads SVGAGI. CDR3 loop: CASSRTGYEKLFF. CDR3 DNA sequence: TGTGCCAGCTCGAGGACAGGATATGAAAAACTGTTTTTT.

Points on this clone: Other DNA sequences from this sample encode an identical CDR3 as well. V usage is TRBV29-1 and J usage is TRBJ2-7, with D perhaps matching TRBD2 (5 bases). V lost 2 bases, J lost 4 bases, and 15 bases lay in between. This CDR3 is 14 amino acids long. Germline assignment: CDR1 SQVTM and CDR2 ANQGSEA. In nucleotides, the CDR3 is TGCAGCGTTGAACTGGCTGGGTCGGGGTACGAGCAGTACTTC. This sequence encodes CSVELAGSGYEQYF.

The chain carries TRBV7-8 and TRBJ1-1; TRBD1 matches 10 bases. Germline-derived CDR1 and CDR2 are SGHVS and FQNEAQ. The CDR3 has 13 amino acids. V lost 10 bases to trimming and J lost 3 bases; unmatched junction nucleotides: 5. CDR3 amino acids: CATRQGAYTEAFF. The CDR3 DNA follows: TGTGCCACCCGACAGGGGGCTTACACTGAAGCTTTCTTT.